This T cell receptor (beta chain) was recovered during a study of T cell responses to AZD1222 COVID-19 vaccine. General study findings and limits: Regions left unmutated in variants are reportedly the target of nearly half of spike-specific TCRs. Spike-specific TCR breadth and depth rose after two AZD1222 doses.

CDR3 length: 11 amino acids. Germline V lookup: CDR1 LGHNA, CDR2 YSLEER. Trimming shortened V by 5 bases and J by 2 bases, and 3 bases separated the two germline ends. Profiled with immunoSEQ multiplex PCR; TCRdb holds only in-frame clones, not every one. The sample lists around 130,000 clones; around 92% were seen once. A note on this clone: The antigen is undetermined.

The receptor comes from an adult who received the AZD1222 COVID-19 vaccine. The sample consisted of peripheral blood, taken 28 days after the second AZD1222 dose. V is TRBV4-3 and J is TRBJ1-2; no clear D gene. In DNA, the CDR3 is TGCGCCAGCAGCGGGAACTATGGCTACACCTTC. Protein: CASSGNYGYTF.